The entry below gives a single T cell receptor beta chain sequence along with its context. Its antigen is still unknown. This sample was taken from a study of somatic mutations in cytotoxic T cells in rheumatoid arthritis. About the study: There were some V beta antibody-stained T-cell populations flow-sorted at nearly 100% purity, and these included V beta1+ cells sequenced for TCRB. General study results and limits: The antigen targets of the expanded CD8+ clones were unknown.

Only in-frame clones appear in the TCRdb table, and some are missing; sequencing was by immunoSEQ multiplex PCR. The data contain a few thousand clones, 80% to 90% of them singletons. The CDR3 length is 15 residues. J gave up 4 bases and V 5 bases, and 5 bases lay outside the gene matches. Germline V gene lookup returns CDR1 SGHVS and CDR2 FQNEAQ. The sequence was collected from a woman in her forties or fifties with rheumatoid arthritis. The source material was CD8+ T cells sorted from blood. The chain carries TRBV7-8 and TRBJ2-6, with TRBD1 matching 7 bases. The CDR3 reads CASSPDRAGANVLTF. The CDR3 DNA sequence: TGTGCCAGCAGCCCAGACAGGGCCGGGGCCAACGTCCTGACTTTC.